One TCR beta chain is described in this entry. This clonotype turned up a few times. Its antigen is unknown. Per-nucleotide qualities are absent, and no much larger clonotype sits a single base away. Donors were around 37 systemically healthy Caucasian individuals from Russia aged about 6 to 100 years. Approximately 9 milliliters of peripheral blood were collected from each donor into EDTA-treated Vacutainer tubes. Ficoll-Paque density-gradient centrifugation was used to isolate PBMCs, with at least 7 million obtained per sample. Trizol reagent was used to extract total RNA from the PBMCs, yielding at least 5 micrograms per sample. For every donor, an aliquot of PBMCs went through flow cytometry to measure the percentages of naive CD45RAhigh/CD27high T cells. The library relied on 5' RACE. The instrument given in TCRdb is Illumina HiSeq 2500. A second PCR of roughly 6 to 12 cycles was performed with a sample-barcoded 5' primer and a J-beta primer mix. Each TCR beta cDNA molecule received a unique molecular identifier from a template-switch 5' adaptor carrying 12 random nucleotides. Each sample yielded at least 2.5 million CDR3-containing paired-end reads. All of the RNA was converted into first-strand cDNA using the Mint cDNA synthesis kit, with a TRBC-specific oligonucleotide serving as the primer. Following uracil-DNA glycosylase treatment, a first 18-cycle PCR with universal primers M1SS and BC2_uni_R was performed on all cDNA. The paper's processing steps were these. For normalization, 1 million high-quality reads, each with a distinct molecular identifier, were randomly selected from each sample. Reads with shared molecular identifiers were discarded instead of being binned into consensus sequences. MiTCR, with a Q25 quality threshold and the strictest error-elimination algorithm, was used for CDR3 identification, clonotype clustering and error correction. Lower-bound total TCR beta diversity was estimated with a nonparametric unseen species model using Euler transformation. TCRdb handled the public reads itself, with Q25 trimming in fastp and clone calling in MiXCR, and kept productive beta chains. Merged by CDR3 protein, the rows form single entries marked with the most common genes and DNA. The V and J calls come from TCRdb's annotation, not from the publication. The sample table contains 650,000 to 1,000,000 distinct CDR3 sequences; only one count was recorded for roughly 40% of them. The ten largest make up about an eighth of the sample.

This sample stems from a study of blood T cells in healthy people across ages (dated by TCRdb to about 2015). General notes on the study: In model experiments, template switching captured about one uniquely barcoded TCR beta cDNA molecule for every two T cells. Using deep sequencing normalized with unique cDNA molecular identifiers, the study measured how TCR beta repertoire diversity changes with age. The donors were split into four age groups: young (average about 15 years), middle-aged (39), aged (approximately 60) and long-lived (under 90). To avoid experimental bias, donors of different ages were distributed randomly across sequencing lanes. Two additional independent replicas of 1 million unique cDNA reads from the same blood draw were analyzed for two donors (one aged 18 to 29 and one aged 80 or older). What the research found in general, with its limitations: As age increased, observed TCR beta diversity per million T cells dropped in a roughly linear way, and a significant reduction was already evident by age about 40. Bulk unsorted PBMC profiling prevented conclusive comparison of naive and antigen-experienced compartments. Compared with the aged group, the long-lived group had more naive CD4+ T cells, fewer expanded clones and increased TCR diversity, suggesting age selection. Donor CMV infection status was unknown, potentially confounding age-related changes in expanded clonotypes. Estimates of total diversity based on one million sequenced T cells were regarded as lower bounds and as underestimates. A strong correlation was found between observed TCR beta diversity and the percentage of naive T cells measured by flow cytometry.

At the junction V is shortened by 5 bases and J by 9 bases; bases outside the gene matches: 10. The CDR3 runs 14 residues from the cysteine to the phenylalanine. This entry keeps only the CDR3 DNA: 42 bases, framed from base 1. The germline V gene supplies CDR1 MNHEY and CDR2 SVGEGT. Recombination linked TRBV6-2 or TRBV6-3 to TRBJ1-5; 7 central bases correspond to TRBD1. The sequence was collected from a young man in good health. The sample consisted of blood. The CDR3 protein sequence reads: CASSTGQNIWPQHF. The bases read TGTGCCAGCAGTACGGGACAGAATATCTGGCCCCAGCATTTT.